The clone carrying this TCR beta chain was detected only a few times. Its antigen is undetermined. The CDR3 is 16 residues long. The trim removed 6 bases at V and 6 bases at J, leaving 8 bases unmatched. The sample belongs to a study of T-cell memory formation after mild COVID-19. TCRdb reprocessed the 5' RACE reads via MiXCR and lists one record per CDR3 protein. The data hold about 110,000 distinct CDR3 sequences, with about a sixth observed a single time. Whole-study findings and limits: Clones which contracted sat mainly in CM and EM if CD4+, and in EMRA if CD8+. Cross-reactive memory appears to have joined, as suggested by some responding clones showing up in pre-infection memory. CD4/CD8 balance characterized clones contracting day 15 to 85, and CD4+ skew characterized later expanders.

The chain recombines TRBV12-3 or TRBV12-4 with TRBJ2-2, with TRBD2 matching 12 bases. The sequenced sample consisted of PBMCs or a T cell subset sorted from them (not recorded which). This receptor was obtained from an adult woman who had mild COVID-19 (a few samples of this study predate the infection). Cell type and time point are not known. The CDR3 is CASSNPSGGGSGELFF. The CDR3 DNA follows: TGTGCCAGCAGCAATCCTAGCGGGGGGGGTTCCGGGGAGCTGTTTTTT.